This T cell receptor beta chain is drawn from a study of TIL therapy for anti-PD-1-resistant metastatic lung cancer. By share of the sample, this clone is medium-sized. Its antigen is unknown. Regarding time point: pre-treatment sample, taken before nivolumab and TIL therapy. Most excised metastases sampled were pleural nodules or supraclavicular lymph nodes. Germline CDR1 is MNHNY and CDR2 is SVGAGI (reference sequence). CDR3 size: 15 residues. V lost 6 bases and J lost 0, with 15 bases in between. Study-level points and caveats: The cohort had more treatment-naive, never-smoker and oncogene-addicted patients than typical.

Sequencing used immunoSEQ v3. Each library reached 1.5 million to 2.5 million read pairs, or about 5-6 million at deep level. Only in-frame clones appear in the TCRdb table, and some are missing; sequencing was by immunoSEQ multiplex PCR. The data contain about 7,000 clones, about 65% of them singletons. The receptor was derived from a person between 25 and 80 years old with non-small cell lung cancer. The chain has TRBV6-6 and TRBJ2-7; D not resolved. The source was tumor tissue, collected at baseline. The CDR3 nucleotides are TGTGCCAGCAGCCCCGGACGAGGCTTCTCCTACGAGCAGTACTTC. Amino acid sequence: CASSPGRGFSYEQYF.